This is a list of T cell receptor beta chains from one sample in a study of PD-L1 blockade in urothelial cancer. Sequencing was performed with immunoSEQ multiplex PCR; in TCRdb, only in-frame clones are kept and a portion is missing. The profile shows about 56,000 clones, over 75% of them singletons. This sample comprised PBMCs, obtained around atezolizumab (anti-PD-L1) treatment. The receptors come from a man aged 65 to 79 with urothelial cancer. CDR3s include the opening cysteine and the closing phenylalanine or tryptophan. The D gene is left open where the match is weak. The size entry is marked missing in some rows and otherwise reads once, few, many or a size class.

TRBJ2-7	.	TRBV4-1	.	CASSQEARREQYF	TGCGCCAGCAGCCAAGAGGCTCGGAGGGAGCAGTACTTC
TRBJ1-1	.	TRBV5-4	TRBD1	CASSSRQGYGTEAFF	TGTGCCAGCAGCTCTCGACAGGGCTACGGCACTGAAGCTTTCTTT
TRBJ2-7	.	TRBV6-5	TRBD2	CASSPEGSGREQYF	TGTGCCAGCAGCCCAGAGGGTAGCGGGAGAGAGCAGTACTTC
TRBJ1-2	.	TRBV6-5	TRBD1	CASSYSRQGSNYGYTF	TGTGCCAGCAGTTACTCGAGACAGGGTTCTAACTATGGCTACACCTTC
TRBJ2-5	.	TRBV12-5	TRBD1	CASGRDSFQETQYF	TGTGCTAGTGGTAGGGACAGCTTCCAAGAGACCCAGTACTTC
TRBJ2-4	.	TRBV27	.	CASSPRLAKNIQYF	TGTGCCAGCAGCCCCAGGCTAGCCAAAAACATTCAGTACTTC
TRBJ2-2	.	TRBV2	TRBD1	CASSAPSGTGGTGELFF	TGTGCCAGCAGTGCTCCCTCCGGGACAGGGGGCACCGGGGAGCTGTTTTTT
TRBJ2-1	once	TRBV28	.	CASSSLPRTANEQFF	TGTGCCAGCAGTTCCCTACCGCGGACAGCCAATGAGCAGTTCTTC
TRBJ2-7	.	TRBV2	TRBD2	CASSAQGGSYEQYF	TGTGCCAGCAGTGCCCAGGGAGGGTCCTACGAGCAGTACTTC
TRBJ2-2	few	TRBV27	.	CASSRTTSTGELFF	TGTGCCAGCAGTCGGACTACCTCCACCGGGGAGCTGTTTTTT
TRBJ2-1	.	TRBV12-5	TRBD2	CASGLDRGSGFNEQFF	TGTGCTAGTGGTTTGGACCGGGGTAGCGGGTTTAATGAGCAGTTCTTC
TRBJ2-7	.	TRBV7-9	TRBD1	CASSLTGASSYEQYF	TGTGCCAGCAGCCTCACAGGGGCCAGCTCCTACGAGCAGTACTTC
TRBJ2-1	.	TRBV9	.	CASSAGGFYNEQFF	TGTGCCAGCAGCGCGGGCGGGTTCTACAATGAGCAGTTCTTC
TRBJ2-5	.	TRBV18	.	CASSPDRQETQYF	TGTGCCAGCTCACCTGACAGGCAAGAGACCCAGTACTTC
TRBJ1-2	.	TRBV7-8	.	CASSPTRVRYGYTF	TGTGCCAGCAGTCCAACCAGGGTTCGCTATGGCTACACCTTC
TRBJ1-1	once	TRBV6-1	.	CASSDRVEGIGRTEAFF	TGTGCCAGCAGTGATAGAGTGGAGGGAATCGGACGTACTGAAGCTTTCTTT
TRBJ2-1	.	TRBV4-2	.	CASSHETGLYNEQFF	TGTGCCAGCAGCCACGAGACGGGACTTTACAATGAGCAGTTCTTC
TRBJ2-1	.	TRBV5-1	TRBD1	CASRNAPGTDEQFF	TGCGCCAGCAGAAATGCTCCCGGGACAGATGAGCAGTTCTTC
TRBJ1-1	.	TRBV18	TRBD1	CASSPPGTEGVWTEAFF	TGTGCCAGCTCACCACCAGGGACAGAGGGGGTTTGGACTGAAGCTTTCTTT
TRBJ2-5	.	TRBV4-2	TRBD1	CASSQAWGTGEETQYF	TGTGCCAGCAGCCAAGCGTGGGGGACAGGGGAAGAGACCCAGTACTTC
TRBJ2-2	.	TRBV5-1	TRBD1	CASSPLLTGTDTGELFF	TGCGCCAGCAGCCCTCTCCTGACAGGGACCGACACCGGGGAGCTGTTTTTT
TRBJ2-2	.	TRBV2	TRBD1	CASSENQGDYTGELFF	TGTGCCAGCAGTGAAAACCAGGGGGATTACACCGGGGAGCTGTTTTTT
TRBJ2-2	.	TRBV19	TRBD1	CASSDRDRVTGELFF	TGTGCCAGTAGTGACCGGGACAGGGTAACCGGGGAGCTGTTTTTT
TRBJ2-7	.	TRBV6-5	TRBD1	CASSSPGQLYEQYF	TGTGCCAGCAGTTCGCCGGGACAGCTATACGAGCAGTACTTC
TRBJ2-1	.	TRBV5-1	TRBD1	CASSPAGQGAFGEQFF	TGCGCCAGCAGCCCGGCGGGACAGGGGGCGTTTGGGGAGCAGTTCTTC
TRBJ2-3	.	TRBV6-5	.	CASTGTSTDTQYF	TGTGCCAGCACTGGGACTAGCACAGATACGCAGTATTTT
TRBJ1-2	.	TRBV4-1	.	CASSQVWTRRTNYGYTF	TGCGCCAGCAGCCAAGTGTGGACGCGGAGGACTAACTATGGCTACACCTTC
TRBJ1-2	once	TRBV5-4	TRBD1	CAIGQGAVGYTF	TGTGCCATCGGACAGGGGGCAGTTGGCTACACCTTC
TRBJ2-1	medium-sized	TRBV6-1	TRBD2	CASSFGTSGDNEQFF	TGTGCCAGCAGTTTCGGGACTAGCGGAGACAATGAGCAGTTCTTC
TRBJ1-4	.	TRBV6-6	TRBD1	CASSYFQGAMSEKLFF	TGTGCCAGCAGTTACTTTCAGGGGGCAATGTCGGAAAAACTGTTTTTT
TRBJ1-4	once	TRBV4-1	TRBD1	CASSQELGTATNEKLFF	TGCGCCAGCAGCCAAGAATTAGGGACAGCAACTAATGAAAAACTGTTTTTT
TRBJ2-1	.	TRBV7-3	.	CASSLATDYNEQFF	TGTGCCAGCAGCTTAGCGACAGATTACAATGAGCAGTTCTTC
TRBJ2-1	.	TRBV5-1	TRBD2	CASSLVGLAGGPSSYNEQFF	TGCGCCAGCAGCTTGGTCGGACTAGCGGGAGGGCCGAGCTCCTACAATGAGCAGTTCTTC
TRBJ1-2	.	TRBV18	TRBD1	CASSPPLGQGRYGYTF	TGTGCCAGCTCACCCCCTTTGGGACAGGGGAGATATGGCTACACCTTC
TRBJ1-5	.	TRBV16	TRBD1	CASSQSSGGSNQPQHF	TGTGCCAGCAGCCAATCCTCAGGGGGGAGCAATCAGCCCCAGCATTTT
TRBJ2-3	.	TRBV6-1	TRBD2	CASSELAGHRYAYF	TGTGCCAGCAGTGAACTAGCGGGGCACAGATACGCGTATTTT